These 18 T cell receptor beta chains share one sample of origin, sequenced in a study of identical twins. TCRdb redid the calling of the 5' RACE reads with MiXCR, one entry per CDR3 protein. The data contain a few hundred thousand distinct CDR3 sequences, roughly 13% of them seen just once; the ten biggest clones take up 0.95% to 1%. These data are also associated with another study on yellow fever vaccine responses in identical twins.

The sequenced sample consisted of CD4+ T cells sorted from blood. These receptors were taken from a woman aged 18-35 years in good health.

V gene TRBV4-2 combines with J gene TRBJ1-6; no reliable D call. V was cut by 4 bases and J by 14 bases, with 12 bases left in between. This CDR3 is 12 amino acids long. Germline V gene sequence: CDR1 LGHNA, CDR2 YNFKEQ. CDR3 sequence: CASSPGDRALHF. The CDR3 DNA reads TGTGCCAGCAGCCCGGGTGATAGGGCCCTCCACTTT.

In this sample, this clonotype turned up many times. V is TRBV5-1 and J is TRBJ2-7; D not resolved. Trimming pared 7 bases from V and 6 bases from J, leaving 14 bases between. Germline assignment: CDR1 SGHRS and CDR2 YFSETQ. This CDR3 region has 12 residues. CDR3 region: CASSDPVSEQYF. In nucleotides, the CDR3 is TGCGCCAGCTCGGACCCTGTCTCCGAGCAGTACTTC.

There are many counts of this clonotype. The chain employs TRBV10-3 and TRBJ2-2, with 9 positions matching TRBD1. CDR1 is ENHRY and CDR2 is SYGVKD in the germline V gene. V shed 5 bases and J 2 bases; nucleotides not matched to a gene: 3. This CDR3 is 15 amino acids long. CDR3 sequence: CAISRGQGNTGELFF. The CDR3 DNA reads TGTGCCATCAGTCGGGGACAGGGAAACACCGGGGAGCTGTTTTTT.

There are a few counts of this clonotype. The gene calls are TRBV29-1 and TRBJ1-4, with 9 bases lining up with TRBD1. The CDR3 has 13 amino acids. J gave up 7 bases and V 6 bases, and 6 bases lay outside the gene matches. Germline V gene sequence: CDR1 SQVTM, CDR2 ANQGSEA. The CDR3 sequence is CSVGQGKGEKLFF. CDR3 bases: TGCAGCGTAGGACAGGGGAAGGGTGAAAAACTGTTTTTT.

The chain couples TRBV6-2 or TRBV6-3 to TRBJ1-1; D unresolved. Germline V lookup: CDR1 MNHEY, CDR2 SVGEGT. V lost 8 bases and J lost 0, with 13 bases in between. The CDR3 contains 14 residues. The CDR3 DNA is TGTGCCAGCCAGCCACTAAACCTGAACACTGAAGCTTTCTTT. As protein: CASQPLNLNTEAFF.

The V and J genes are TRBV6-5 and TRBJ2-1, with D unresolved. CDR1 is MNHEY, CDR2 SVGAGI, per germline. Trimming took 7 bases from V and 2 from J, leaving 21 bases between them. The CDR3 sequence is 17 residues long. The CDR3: CASTSPDLKLPYNEQFF. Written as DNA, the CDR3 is TGTGCCAGCACTTCTCCGGACCTAAAGCTACCCTACAATGAGCAGTTCTTC.

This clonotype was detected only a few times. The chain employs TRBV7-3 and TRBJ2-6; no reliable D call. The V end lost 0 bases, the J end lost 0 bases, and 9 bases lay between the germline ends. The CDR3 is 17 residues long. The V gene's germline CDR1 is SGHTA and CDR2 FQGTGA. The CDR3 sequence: CASSLTSRVSGANVLTF. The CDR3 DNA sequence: TGTGCCAGCAGCTTAACATCCCGGGTCTCTGGGGCCAACGTCCTGACTTTC.

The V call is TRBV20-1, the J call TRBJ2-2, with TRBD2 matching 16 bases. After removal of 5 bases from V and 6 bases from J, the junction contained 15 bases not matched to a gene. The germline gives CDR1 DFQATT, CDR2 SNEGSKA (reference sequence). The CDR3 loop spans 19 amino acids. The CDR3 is CSAWLGTSGRAGSSGELFF. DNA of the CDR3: TGCAGTGCTTGGTTAGGGACTAGCGGGAGGGCCGGTTCTTCCGGGGAGCTGTTTTTT.

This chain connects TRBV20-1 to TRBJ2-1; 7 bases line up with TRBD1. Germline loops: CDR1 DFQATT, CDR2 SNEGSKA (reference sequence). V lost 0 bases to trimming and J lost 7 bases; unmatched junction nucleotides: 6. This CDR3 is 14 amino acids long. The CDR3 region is CSARDRQGWNEQFF. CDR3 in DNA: TGCAGTGCTAGAGATCGACAGGGTTGGAATGAGCAGTTCTTC.

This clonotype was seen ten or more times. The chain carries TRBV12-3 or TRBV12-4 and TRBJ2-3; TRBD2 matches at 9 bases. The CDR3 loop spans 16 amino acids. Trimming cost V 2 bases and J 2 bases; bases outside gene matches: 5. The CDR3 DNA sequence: TGTGCCAGCAGTTTACTGCTAGCGGGGATCACAGATACGCAGTATTTT. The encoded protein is CASSLLLAGITDTQYF.

The CDR3 region is CASSLRLAGGGPYNEQFF. CDR3 nucleotide sequence: TGTGCCAGCAGTTTACGACTAGCGGGAGGAGGGCCCTACAATGAGCAGTTCTTC. The J gene is TRBJ2-1, the V gene TRBV27, with 13 bases lining up with TRBD2. There are 18 residues in the CDR3. V gave up 2 bases and J gave up 2 bases; unmatched junction bases: 6. CDR1 and CDR2 (germline): MNHEY, SMNVEV (reference sequence).

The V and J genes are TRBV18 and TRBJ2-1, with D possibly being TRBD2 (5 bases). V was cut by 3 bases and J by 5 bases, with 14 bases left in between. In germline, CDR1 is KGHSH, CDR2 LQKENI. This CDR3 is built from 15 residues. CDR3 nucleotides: TGTGCCAGCTCACCCTCACTAGGCAGCAACAATGAGCAGTTCTTC. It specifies CASSPSLGSNNEQFF.

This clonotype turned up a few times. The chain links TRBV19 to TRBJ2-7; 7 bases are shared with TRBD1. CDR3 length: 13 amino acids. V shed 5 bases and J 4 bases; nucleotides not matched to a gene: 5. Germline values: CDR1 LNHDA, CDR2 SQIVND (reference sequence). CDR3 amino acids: CASSADRDYEQYF. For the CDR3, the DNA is TGTGCCAGTAGTGCCGACAGGGATTACGAGCAGTACTTC.

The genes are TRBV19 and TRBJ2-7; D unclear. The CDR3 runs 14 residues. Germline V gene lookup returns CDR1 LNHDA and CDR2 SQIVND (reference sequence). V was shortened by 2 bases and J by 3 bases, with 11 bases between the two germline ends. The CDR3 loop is CASSIPTSFYEQYF. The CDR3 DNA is TGTGCCAGTAGTATACCCACAAGTTTCTACGAGCAGTACTTC.

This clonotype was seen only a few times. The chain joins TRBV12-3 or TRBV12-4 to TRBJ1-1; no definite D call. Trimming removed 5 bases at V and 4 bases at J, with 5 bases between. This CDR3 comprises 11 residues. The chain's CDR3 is CASSGVTEAFF. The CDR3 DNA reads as TGTGCCAGCAGTGGGGTCACTGAAGCTTTCTTT.

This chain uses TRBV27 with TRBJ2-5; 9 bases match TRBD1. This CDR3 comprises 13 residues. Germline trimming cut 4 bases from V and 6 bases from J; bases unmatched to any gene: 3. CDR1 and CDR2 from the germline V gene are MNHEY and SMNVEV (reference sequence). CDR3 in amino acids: CASSSGQGKTQYF. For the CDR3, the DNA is TGTGCCAGCAGTTCCGGACAGGGGAAGACCCAGTACTTC.

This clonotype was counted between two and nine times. In DNA form, the CDR3 reads TGTGCCAGCAGCTTATCGAGTGACAGGCACTACGAGCAGTACTTC. Its translation: CASSLSSDRHYEQYF. This sequence joins TRBV7-4 and TRBJ2-7; possible D gene TRBD1, 6 bases. Trimming removed 2 bases from V and 3 bases from J, with 14 bases in between. CDR1 and CDR2 from the germline V gene are SGHVT and SQSDAQ. The CDR3 sequence is 15 residues long.

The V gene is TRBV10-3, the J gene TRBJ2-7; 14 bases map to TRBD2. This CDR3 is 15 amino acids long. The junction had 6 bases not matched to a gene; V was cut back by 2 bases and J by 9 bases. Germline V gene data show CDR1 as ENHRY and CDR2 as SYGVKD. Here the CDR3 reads CAISEAGTSGSLQYF. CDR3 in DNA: TGTGCCATCAGTGAGGCCGGGACTAGCGGGAGTTTGCAGTACTTC.